These T cell receptor beta chains were read from a single sample in a study of T cells after yellow fever vaccination. A single record per CDR3 protein comes from TCRdb applying MiXCR to the 5' RACE reads. The table records some 150,000 distinct CDR3 sequences, roughly 9% of them present only once. The sample consisted of CD8+ T cells sorted from PBMCs, taken 45 days after the yellow fever booster vaccination. Receptors originate from a man between 18 and 35 years old who received the YFV17D yellow fever vaccine. CDR3s include the opening cysteine and the closing phenylalanine or tryptophan. Fields, in order: CDR3 protein, CDR3 DNA, D gene, clone size, V gene, J gene. The D gene is left open where the match is weak. Clone size, where shown, is once, few, many, or a class for clones that have expanded.

CSAREQGRHPPGTQYF	TGCAGTGCTAGAGAGCAGGGGCGGCATCCACCTGGGACCCAGTACTTC	NA	NA	TRBV20-1	TRBJ2-5
CASSKSLNTEAFF	TGTGCCAGTAGTAAGTCATTGAACACTGAAGCTTTCTTT	NA	NA	TRBV19	TRBJ1-1
CASSQETSGGHNEQFF	TGCGCCAGCAGCCAAGAGACTAGCGGGGGCCACAATGAGCAGTTCTTC	TRBD2	NA	TRBV4-1	TRBJ2-1
CASSFTSGGYEQYF	TGTGCCAGCAGTTTCACTAGCGGGGGGTACGAGCAGTACTTC	TRBD2	few	TRBV27	TRBJ2-7
CASSNGRVNYGYTF	TGTGCCAGCAGTAACGGAAGGGTCAACTATGGCTACACCTTC	NA	NA	TRBV2	TRBJ1-2
CASSPQDNSNQPQHF	TGCGCCAGCAGCCCGCAGGACAATAGCAATCAGCCCCAGCATTTT	NA	NA	TRBV4-1	TRBJ1-5
CASSARQGMYGEAFF	TGTGCCAGCAGCGCGAGGCAGGGGATGTATGGTGAAGCTTTCTTT	NA	NA	TRBV12-3/TRBV12-4	TRBJ1-1
CAYEDLYSYEQYF	TGTGCCTACGAGGACCTCTACTCCTACGAGCAGTACTTC	NA	many	TRBV30	TRBJ2-7
CASTHPGTGHTDTQYF	TGCGCCAGCACCCACCCGGGGACAGGGCACACAGATACGCAGTATTTT	TRBD1	few	TRBV5-1	TRBJ2-3
CASSQERGVWDRGLETQYF	TGCGCCAGCAGCCAAGAAAGGGGTGTGTGGGACAGGGGTTTAGAGACCCAGTACTTC	TRBD1	many	TRBV4-3	TRBJ2-5
CASSFTGGTPLEQYF	TGTGCCAGCAGCTTTACAGGGGGAACTCCCCTCGAGCAGTACTTC	TRBD1	few	TRBV7-2	TRBJ2-7
CASSASGGGGNTEAFF	TGTGCCAGCAGCGCCTCTGGGGGAGGGGGAAACACTGAAGCTTTCTTT	NA	few	TRBV9	TRBJ1-1
CASSTPEGGGKGYTF	TGTGCCAGCAGTACCCCCGAAGGTGGAGGGAAAGGCTACACCTTC	NA	NA	TRBV6-2/TRBV6-3	TRBJ1-2
CASSLLANQETQYF	TGTGCCAGCAGTTTACTAGCGAATCAAGAGACCCAGTACTTC	NA	many	TRBV28	TRBJ2-5
CASSLVPGEQFF	TGTGCCAGCAGCTTAGTACCGGGTGAGCAGTTCTTC	NA	NA	TRBV11-2	TRBJ2-1
CASSSGTALFSGNTIYF	TGTGCCAGCAGCTCCGGGACAGCCTTGTTCTCTGGAAACACCATATATTTT	TRBD1	NA	TRBV7-6	TRBJ1-3
CASSQGQGVYNSPLHF	TGTGCCAGCAGCCAGGGACAGGGGGTTTATAATTCACCCCTCCACTTT	TRBD1	few	TRBV7-8	TRBJ1-6
CASGDNYNEQFF	TGCGCCAGCGGGGACAATTACAATGAGCAGTTCTTC	NA	many	TRBV4-3	TRBJ2-1
CASSFGLAERVNEQFF	TGTGCCAGCAGCTTTGGACTAGCGGAACGGGTCAATGAGCAGTTCTTC	TRBD2	few	TRBV7-8	TRBJ2-1
CASSLVVLAGTTDTQYF	TGTGCCAGCAGCTTAGTTGTGCTAGCGGGTACCACAGATACGCAGTATTTT	TRBD2	few	TRBV11-2	TRBJ2-3
CASSYPGQIETQYF	TGTGCCAGCAGTTACCCGGGACAGATAGAGACCCAGTACTTC	TRBD1	NA	TRBV6-5	TRBJ2-5
CASSPGLAAGEQFF	TGTGCCAGCAGTCCCGGACTAGCAGCAGGAGAGCAGTTCTTC	TRBD2	many	TRBV6-2/TRBV6-3	TRBJ2-1
CASSLGVGGSYNEQFF	TGTGCCAGCAGCTTGGGGGTCGGGGGCTCCTACAATGAGCAGTTCTTC	NA	NA	TRBV5-6	TRBJ2-1
CASSPYTGPTSYEQYF	TGTGCCAGCAGTCCTTACACTGGGCCTACGTCCTACGAGCAGTACTTC	NA	few	TRBV7-9	TRBJ2-7
CASSRQGLNQPQHF	TGTGCCAGCAGCCGCCAGGGATTGAATCAGCCCCAGCATTTT	NA	NA	TRBV7-9	TRBJ1-5
CASSVASPGELFF	TGTGCCAGCAGTGTCGCTAGCCCCGGGGAGCTGTTTTTT	NA	NA	TRBV6-4	TRBJ2-2
CASSLWTGTDTQYF	TGTGCCAGCAGTCTCTGGACAGGGACAGATACGCAGTATTTT	TRBD1	few	TRBV27	TRBJ2-3
CASRTVAGGLYNEQFF	TGTGCCAGCAGAACCGTAGCGGGGGGGCTCTACAATGAGCAGTTCTTC	TRBD2	few	TRBV27	TRBJ2-1
CSAEGLTGAEAFF	TGCAGCGCCGAGGGGCTAACGGGAGCTGAAGCTTTCTTT	NA	NA	TRBV29-1	TRBJ1-1
CASTPQGSYEQYF	TGTGCCAGCACGCCTCAGGGGTCCTACGAGCAGTACTTC	NA	many	TRBV7-9	TRBJ2-7
CASSLVHRDRGHEQYF	TGTGCCAGCAGCTTGGTACACCGGGACAGGGGTCACGAGCAGTACTTC	TRBD1	NA	TRBV7-9	TRBJ2-7
CASSLAKEVYEQYF	TGTGCCAGCAGCTTAGCGAAGGAAGTCTACGAGCAGTACTTC	NA	few	TRBV7-9	TRBJ2-7
CASSLEGNSNQPQHF	TGTGCCAGCAGCTTAGAGGGTAATAGCAATCAGCCCCAGCATTTT	NA	NA	TRBV11-2	TRBJ1-5
CASSQEAYGQYTGELFF	TGCGCCAGCAGCCAAGAAGCGTATGGTCAGTACACCGGGGAGCTGTTTTTT	NA	NA	TRBV4-3	TRBJ2-2
CASSSLSETQYF	TGTGCCAGCAGCTCTCTCTCGGAGACCCAGTACTTC	NA	many	TRBV7-6	TRBJ2-5
CASSQGTDSYYGYTF	TGCGCCAGCAGCCAAGGTACGGACAGCTACTATGGCTACACCTTC	NA	NA	TRBV4-1	TRBJ1-2
CAWRRGFEQYF	TGTGCCTGGAGGCGAGGGTTCGAGCAGTACTTC	NA	few	TRBV30	TRBJ2-7
CASSIPLAEETQYF	TGTGCCAGCAGTATTCCTCTAGCGGAAGAGACCCAGTACTTC	TRBD2	many	TRBV12-3/TRBV12-4	TRBJ2-5
CASSEPNRGGRIYEQYF	TGCGCCAGCAGTGAGCCTAATAGGGGTGGACGGATCTACGAGCAGTACTTC	NA	many	TRBV10-1	TRBJ2-7
CASSQEDQSYSPLHF	TGCGCCAGCAGCCAAGAGGACCAGTCGTACTCACCCCTCCACTTT	NA	few	TRBV4-3	TRBJ1-6
CASSLWRGNSGNTIYF	TGTGCCAGCAGCTTATGGCGGGGTAACTCTGGAAACACCATATATTTT	NA	few	TRBV13	TRBJ1-3
CASSFPDTPRADTQYF	TGTGCCAGCAGTTTTCCGGACACTCCAAGAGCAGATACGCAGTATTTT	NA	NA	TRBV7-9	TRBJ2-3
CASSVVGEWSTEAFF	TGTGCCAGCAGCGTAGTCGGGGAATGGAGCACTGAAGCTTTCTTT	NA	few	TRBV9	TRBJ1-1
CATSDLGGGEDYEQYF	TGTGCCACCAGTGATTTAGGGGGCGGTGAGGATTACGAGCAGTACTTC	TRBD1	few	TRBV24-1	TRBJ2-7
CATKQGANQPQHF	TGTGCCACGAAACAGGGGGCGAATCAGCCCCAGCATTTT	TRBD1	few	TRBV6-2/TRBV6-3	TRBJ1-5
CASSISGTGLNQPQHF	TGTGCCAGTAGTATCTCCGGGACAGGGCTAAATCAGCCCCAGCATTTT	TRBD1	few	TRBV19	TRBJ1-5
CASSFPGTSTDTQYF	TGTGCCAGCAGCTTTCCGGGGACTAGCACAGATACGCAGTATTTT	NA	NA	TRBV11-2	TRBJ2-3
CASSLRTGEKLFF	TGTGCCAGCAGCCTGAGGACAGGAGAAAAACTGTTTTTT	TRBD1	NA	TRBV9	TRBJ1-4
CASSQDTGVETQYF	TGCGCCAGCAGCCAAGATACAGGGGTAGAGACCCAGTACTTC	TRBD1	NA	TRBV4-3	TRBJ2-5
CASSLSGRVETQYF	TGTGCCAGCAGTTTATCCGGACGGGTCGAGACCCAGTACTTC	NA	many	TRBV27	TRBJ2-5
CASSDRGTGGYNEQFF	TGCGCCAGCAGCGACCGCGGGACGGGGGGTTACAATGAGCAGTTCTTC	TRBD2	few	TRBV5-1	TRBJ2-1
CASSPPDYTNYGYTF	TGTGCCAGCTCACCACCAGATTACACTAACTATGGCTACACCTTC	NA	many	TRBV18	TRBJ1-2
CASSPNLPLPYGYTF	TGCGCCAGCAGCCCCAACCTACCGCTGCCCTATGGCTACACCTTC	NA	NA	TRBV5-1	TRBJ1-2
CASSQDGEVQGQETQYF	TGTGCCAGCAGCCAAGATGGCGAGGTCCAGGGGCAAGAGACCCAGTACTTC	NA	NA	TRBV4-2	TRBJ2-5
CASSLRDTHYEQYF	TGTGCCAGCAGCTTGCGAGACACCCACTACGAGCAGTACTTC	NA	NA	TRBV7-9	TRBJ2-7
CASSYRQMGPEAFF	TGTGCCAGCAGTTATAGACAGATGGGGCCCGAAGCTTTCTTT	NA	NA	TRBV6-2/TRBV6-3	TRBJ1-1
CASRGTGGGDYNEQFF	TGCGCCAGCAGGGGGACGGGCGGGGGGGACTACAATGAGCAGTTCTTC	TRBD2	NA	TRBV4-1	TRBJ2-1
CSARATSGGYNEQFF	TGCAGTGCTAGGGCGACTAGCGGGGGCTACAATGAGCAGTTCTTC	TRBD2	NA	TRBV20-1	TRBJ2-1
CASSPGPYNSPLHF	TGTGCCAGCAGCCCGGGACCATATAATTCACCCCTCCACTTT	NA	few	TRBV6-5	TRBJ1-6
CASSLGQGKYF	TGTGCCAGCAGCTTAGGACAGGGGAAGTACTTC	TRBD1	NA	TRBV7-9	TRBJ2-7